The 14 T cell receptor beta chains listed next were all sequenced from one sample in a study of T-cell reconstitution after alpha-beta-depleted transplantation in children. Preparation of the TCRbeta library was carried out with unique molecular identifiers. Via MiXCR, TCRdb re-called the PCR reads, giving one row per CDR3 protein. Seen here are roughly 420,000 distinct CDR3 sequences, roughly 15% observed once, and the top ten hold just under 30%. Sequencing used PBMCs, mostly from graft donor cells, obtained 360 days after TCRalphabeta/CD19-depleted stem cell transplant. The receptors were sampled from a boy less than two years old who had a stem cell transplant for Wiskott-Aldrich syndrome, so the T cells may come from the graft donor.

This CDR3 reads CASSATFTGLHQETQYF. The CDR3 region has the DNA TGTGCCAGCAGCGCAACCTTTACAGGGCTTCACCAAGAGACCCAGTACTTC. The chain links TRBV9 to TRBJ2-5; a possible D gene is TRBD1 (6 bases). The CDR3 is made up of 17 amino acids. V lost 3 bases and J 0 bases, leaving 18 bases between the germline ends. The germline CDR1 and CDR2 sequences are SGDLS and YYNGEE.

The rearrangement joins TRBV5-6 to TRBJ1-1, with D uncertain. Germline V gene data show CDR1 as SGHDT and CDR2 as YYEEEE. The CDR3 sequence is 14 residues long. V lost 2 bases, J lost 1 base, and 9 bases lay in between. In DNA form, the CDR3 reads TGTGCCAGCAGCTTTTATAGAGGGAACACTGAAGCTTTCTTT. Protein: CASSFYRGNTEAFF.

This clonotype has more than one count but fewer than ten. The chain joins TRBV5-6 to TRBJ2-7, with no clear D. From germline, CDR1 is SGHDT and CDR2 YYEEEE. With 1 base removed from V and 7 bases from J, the gap between germline ends came to 6 bases. The CDR3 is 11 amino acids. The CDR3 bases are TGTGCCAGCAGCTTGAATCATGAGCAGTACTTC. Translating gives CASSLNHEQYF.

This clonotype was seen a handful of times. This chain joins TRBV5-1 and TRBJ2-1; 7 bases are shared with TRBD2. V trimming: 4 bases; J trimming: 6 bases; junction bases outside the gene matches: 10. The germline CDR1 and CDR2 sequences are SGHRS and YFSETQ. The CDR3 is 15 residues long. CDR3 loop: CASSPFGEGFNEQFF. The DNA for the CDR3 is TGCGCCAGCAGCCCGTTCGGGGAGGGTTTCAATGAGCAGTTCTTC.

This clonotype came up a few times. CDR3 protein: CSARDDGRGETQYF. The CDR3 DNA sequence: TGCAGTGCTAGAGATGATGGCAGGGGAGAGACCCAGTACTTC. The chain combines TRBV20-1 with TRBJ2-5, with a weak D call TRBD1 (6 bases). Germline V gene sequence: CDR1 DFQATT, CDR2 SNEGSKA (reference sequence). The CDR3 sequence is 14 residues long. Trimming removed 0 bases from V and 4 bases from J, with 12 bases in between.

V and J are TRBV5-1 and TRBJ2-2; 10 bases align to TRBD1. V was pared by 3 bases and J by 6 bases, with 5 bases of the junction left unmatched. This CDR3 comprises 15 residues. The germline V gene encodes CDR1 SGHRS and CDR2 YFSETQ. The CDR3 spells CASSYIGQGAGELFF. The CDR3 DNA is TGCGCCAGCAGCTATATAGGACAGGGGGCCGGGGAGCTGTTTTTT. Drawing the rest from reference TRBV5-1 and TRBJ2-2, the complete variable domain is KAGVTQTPRYLIKTRGQQVTLSCSPISGHRSVSWYQQTPGQGLQFLFEYFSETQRNKGNFPGRFSGRQFSNSRSEMNVSTLELGDSALYLCASSYIGQGAGELFFGEGSRLTVL.

This chain joins TRBV5-1 and TRBJ2-1; 15 bases agree with TRBD2. This CDR3 has 17 amino acids. Germline loops: CDR1 SGHRS, CDR2 YFSETQ. V dropped 0 bases and J dropped 8; count of bases not matched to a gene: 6. CDR3 DNA: TGCGCCAGCAGCTTGGTCGGGACTAGCGGGAGGAAGGATGAGCAGTTCTTC. Protein: CASSLVGTSGRKDEQFF.

This sequence joins TRBV10-3 and TRBJ2-7; weak D call: TRBD1 (5 bases). Per the germline V gene, CDR1 is ENHRY and CDR2 is SYGVKD. The V gene lost 3 bases and the J gene lost 1 base, with 16 bases spanning the gap. The length of the CDR3 is 16 residues. This CDR3 is CAISERNRMTSYEQYF. CDR3 sequence (DNA): TGTGCCATCAGTGAAAGGAACAGGATGACTTCCTACGAGCAGTACTTC.

This clonotype was observed a few times. J is TRBJ2-1 and V is TRBV6-5, with D perhaps matching TRBD2 (6 bases). V was trimmed by 6 bases and J by 1 base, leaving 16 bases between them. Germline V gives CDR1 MNHEY, CDR2 SVGAGI. The CDR3 extends over 16 amino acids. CDR3: CASRLVAGISYNEQFF. The CDR3, as DNA: TGTGCCAGCAGACTCGTTGCGGGGATATCCTACAATGAGCAGTTCTTC.

The chain couples TRBV27 to TRBJ2-3; the match to TRBD2 covers 10 bases. The CDR3 sequence is 16 residues long. V lost 6 bases and J lost 4; bases outside the gene matches: 10. Germline values: CDR1 MNHEY, CDR2 SMNVEV (reference sequence). The CDR3 protein is CASRPHLAGASDTQYF. In DNA form, the CDR3 reads TGTGCCAGCAGGCCCCATCTAGCGGGGGCGTCAGATACGCAGTATTTT.

The table lists this clonotype with a few counts. The rearrangement links TRBV6-2 or TRBV6-3 to TRBJ1-5; maybe TRBD1 (5 bases). The CDR3 extends over 14 amino acids. Trimming shortened V by 2 bases and J by 5 bases, and 10 bases separated the two germline ends. Germline CDR1 is MNHEY and CDR2 is SVGEGT. The CDR3 reads CASSYRGLDQPQHF. DNA of the CDR3: TGTGCCAGCAGTTACAGGGGTTTGGATCAGCCCCAGCATTTT.

This clonotype was found a few times. The rearrangement links TRBV11-3 to TRBJ1-2, with D uncertain. The CDR3 covers 12 residues. Germline V gene sequence: CDR1 SGHNT, CDR2 YENEEA. Trimming left V 2 bases short and J 8 bases short, with 9 bases between. This chain's CDR3 is CASSLNGRGYTF. The CDR3 nucleotides are TGTGCCAGCAGCTTAAATGGCAGAGGCTACACCTTC.

This sequence joins TRBV7-9 and TRBJ1-5; weak D call: TRBD1 (6 bases). CDR1 and CDR2 (germline): SEHNR, FQNEAQ (reference sequence). V lost 6 bases to trimming and J lost 7 bases, with 13 bases between them. The CDR3 totals 13 residues. The chain's CDR3 is CASSEQGGQPQHF. CDR3 bases: TGTGCCAGCAGTGAACAGGGAGGACAGCCCCAGCATTTT.

This clonotype was observed a few times. The chain uses TRBV5-1 and TRBJ2-1, with D uncertain. V lost 4 bases and J lost 0, with 14 bases in between. The CDR3 loop spans 16 amino acids. The germline V gene encodes CDR1 SGHRS and CDR2 YFSETQ. CDR3 in DNA: TGCGCCAGCAGCCTCTTCCAAGTGAGCTCCTACAATGAGCAGTTCTTC. Translating gives CASSLFQVSSYNEQFF.